This T cell receptor (beta chain) is drawn from a study of blood T cell repertoires in COVID-19. Sequenced by immunoSEQ multiplex PCR; TCRdb stores in-frame clones only, minus some. The repertoire holds 150,000 to 200,000 clones, with roughly 82% as singletons. Germline V gene sequence: CDR1 MNHEY, CDR2 SVGAGI. The junction had 5 bases not matched to a gene; V was cut back by 5 bases and J by 4 bases. The CDR3 is 13 residues long. The sequenced sample consisted of PBMCs or T cells enriched from blood (not recorded which). This receptor was identified in a woman in her sixties or seventies with acute COVID-19. The chain uses TRBV6-5 and TRBJ2-7; 7 bases match TRBD2. The chain's CDR3 is CASSRGREYEQYF. For the CDR3, the DNA is TGTGCCAGCAGTCGAGGGAGGGAGTACGAGCAGTACTTC.